This T cell receptor beta chain stems from a study of blood T cell repertoires in COVID-19. Overall study: From T cells, B-cell-depleted T cells, or PBMCs came the material, which was cDNA or gDNA.

Authors' data handling: Counts of nucleated cells, estimated from reference gene primer amplification, were obtained. Some clones are missing from TCRdb's copy, which holds only in-frame ones; the method was immunoSEQ multiplex PCR. V, J and clone size are taken as reported in that table, and D and trimming were inferred from the DNA itself. The profile shows 290,000 or so clones, around nine tenths of them singletons. V lost 7 bases to trimming and J lost 7 bases; unmatched junction nucleotides: 8. The CDR3 has 13 residues. The germline CDR1 and CDR2 sequences are MNHEY and SVGAGI. The sample consisted of PBMCs or T cells enriched from blood (not recorded which). This clonotype was sampled from a woman under 30 who had recovered from COVID-19. The genes are TRBV6-5 and TRBJ2-5; the match to TRBD2 covers 8 bases. CDR3 residues: CASTGGAVGTQYF. The CDR3 coding sequence is TGTGCCAGCACCGGGGGGGCCGTGGGGACCCAGTACTTC.